This passage covers 18 T cell receptor beta chains from one sample sequenced in a study of cytomegalovirus exposure and HLA in healthy donors. Vbeta (60) and Jbeta (13) primers were used in the PCR. The protocol was immunoSEQ multiplex PCR, while the TCRdb copy is restricted to in-frame clones and leaves out a portion. The data contain about 200,000 clones, 60% to 85% of them singletons. What was sequenced was PBMCs. These receptors were obtained from a girl aged 10 to 17 in good health and CMV-seropositive.

This chain joins TRBV5-8 and TRBJ2-5; 10 bases map to TRBD1. Germline V gene lookup returns CDR1 SGHTS and CDR2 YDEGEE. CDR3 length: 14 amino acids. V gave up 5 bases and J gave up 0 bases; unmatched junction bases: 1. The CDR3 spells CASRDRGNQETQYF. The DNA for the CDR3 is TGTGCCAGCAGGGACAGGGGGAACCAAGAGACCCAGTACTTC.

The CDR3 region is CASSYGQINQPQHF. CDR3 nucleotides: TGCGCCAGCAGCTACGGACAAATAAATCAGCCCCAGCATTTT. V gene TRBV4-1 combines with J gene TRBJ1-5; D is possibly TRBD1 (5 bases). Trimming shortened V by 5 bases and J by 4 bases, and 12 bases separated the two germline ends. CDR1 MGHRA and CDR2 YSYEKL come from the germline V gene. There are 14 residues in the CDR3.

This clone was seen a few times. The CDR3 protein is CASSSDRAGTGELFF. CDR3 nucleotide sequence: TGTGCCAGCAGCTCAGACAGGGCGGGCACCGGGGAGCTGTTTTTT. The chain employs TRBV7-2 and TRBJ2-2; TRBD1 aligns across 7 bases. There are 15 residues in the CDR3. Trimming at V came to 4 bases and at J to 4 bases, leaving 6 bases not matched to a gene. Germline CDR1 is SGHTA and CDR2 is FQGNSA.

Turning to this clone: The identical CDR3 is also encoded by other nucleotide sequences in the sample. The chain employs TRBV19 and TRBJ1-5; unclear D gene. The length of the CDR3 is 15 residues. The V end was cut by 5 bases, the J end by 3 bases, with 14 bases between. Germline CDR1 LNHDA, CDR2 SQIVND (reference sequence). The CDR3 DNA reads TGTGCCAGTAGTTCAGGAGGAAATCTCAATCAGCCCCAGCATTTT. Its translation is CASSSGGNLNQPQHF. Full variable domain (outside the CDR3, taken from reference TRBV19 and TRBJ1-5): DGGITQSPKYLFRKEGQNVTLSCEQNLNHDAMYWYRQDPGQGLRLIYYSQIVNDFQKGDIAEGYSVSREKKESFPLTVTSAQKNPTAFYLCASSSGGNLNQPQHFGDGTRLSIL.

The chain employs TRBV5-4 and TRBJ1-2; D not certain. Germline CDR1 SGHNT, CDR2 YYREEE (reference sequence). Trimming cost V 1 base and J 3 bases, with 10 bases left between them. This CDR3 spans 14 amino acids. The CDR3 nucleotides read TGTGCCAGCAGCTTGTTCAGTTACGACTATGGCTACACCTTC. Encoded protein: CASSLFSYDYGYTF.

In its sample, this clone was seen a few times. V gene TRBV5-1 combines with J gene TRBJ1-3; TRBD1 might be the D (5 bases). Germline CDR1 and CDR2: SGHRS and YFSETQ. The CDR3 runs 16 residues. Between the trimmed V and J ends, which lost 0 bases and 0 bases, there was a span of 10 bases. CDR3 DNA sequence: TGCGCCAGCAGCTTGGTCGACAGCATCTCTGGAAACACCATATATTTT. This translates into CASSLVDSISGNTIYF.

The chain has TRBV6-1 and TRBJ1-4; 8 nucleotides agree with TRBD1. Per germline, CDR1 MNHNS and CDR2 SASEGT. Unmatched junction bases numbered 5, after V lost 3 bases and J lost 8 bases. This CDR3 has 14 amino acids. The CDR3, as DNA: TGTGCCAGCAGTGACAGGGGGCGCGGGGAAAAACTGTTTTTT. Protein product: CASSDRGRGEKLFF.

The chain combines TRBV18 with TRBJ2-7; D gene unclear. V lost 0 bases and J 0 bases, leaving 12 bases between the germline ends. CDR3 length equals 16 residues. Germline assignment: CDR1 KGHSH and CDR2 LQKENI. The CDR3: CASSPPGLFSSYEQYF. DNA for the CDR3: TGTGCCAGCTCACCACCGGGCCTTTTTAGCTCCTACGAGCAGTACTTC. Filled out from reference TRBV18 and TRBJ2-7, the complete variable domain reads NAGVMQNPRHLVRRRGQEARLRCSPMKGHSHVYWYRQLPEEGLKFMVYLQKENIIDESGMPKERFSAEFPKEGPSILRIQQVVRGDSAAYFCASSPPGLFSSYEQYFGPGTRLTVT.

The chain couples TRBV7-9 to TRBJ1-2; D not resolved. V was clipped by 5 bases and J by 7 bases, with 17 bases between them. The CDR3 extends over 14 amino acids. The V gene's germline CDR1 is SEHNR and CDR2 FQNEAQ (reference sequence). CDR3 nucleotide sequence: TGTGCCAGCAGCCACGACTTGAGAGAAACTGGCTACACCTTC. This encodes CASSHDLRETGYTF.

The chain has TRBV7-2 and TRBJ1-1; D call uncertain. Deletions cut 11 bases from V and 7 bases from J, with 14 bases between. Germline lookup yields CDR1 SGHTA and CDR2 FQGNSA. The CDR3 is 11 residues long. The CDR3 nucleotides are TGTGCCTCCCGGGTCATGGGTGAAGCTTTCTTT. Translation: CASRVMGEAFF. The whole variable domain, filled in from reference TRBV7-2 and TRBJ1-1, reads GAGVSQSPSNKVTEKGKDVELRCDPISGHTALYWYRQSLGQGLEFLIYFQGNSAPDKSGLPSDRFSAERTGGSVSTLTIQRTQQEDSAVYLCASRVMGEAFFGQGTRLTVV.

The rearrangement joins TRBV6-6 to TRBJ1-5, with 9 bases identical to TRBD1. The germline V gene has CDR1 MNHNY and CDR2 SVGAGI (reference sequence). The CDR3 contains 16 residues. V was clipped by 2 bases and J by 3 bases; unmatched bases: 5. The CDR3 DNA follows: TGTGCCAGCAGTTACCCCGGACAGGGGTCCAATCAGCCCCAGCATTTT. Its translation is CASSYPGQGSNQPQHF.

The gene calls are TRBV7-9 and TRBJ2-5; D unclear. V lost 1 base and J lost 10, with 19 bases in between. This CDR3 comprises 15 residues. In germline, CDR1 is SEHNR, CDR2 FQNEAQ (reference sequence). CDR3 in DNA: TGTGCCAGCAGCTTAGGTACCGGGTCCCTGAGCAGCCAGTACTTC. It translates to CASSLGTGSLSSQYF.

V and J are TRBV7-6 and TRBJ1-3; weak D call: TRBD1 (5 bases). The CDR3 runs to 13 residues. Germline V lookup: CDR1 SGHVS, CDR2 FNYEAQ. The V end was cut by 1 base, the J end by 8 bases, with 9 bases between. The CDR3 region has the DNA TGTGCCAGCAGCTTAGACAGGCTGGACACCATATATTTT. It specifies CASSLDRLDTIYF.

The DNA for the CDR3 is TGTGCCAGCAGTTTATCGCGGATGAGACTAGCGTACCAAACTAGCACAGATACGCAGTATTTT. The encoded protein is CASSLSRMRLAYQTSTDTQYF. This rearrangement joins TRBV28 to TRBJ2-3; 8 nucleotides agree with TRBD2. Per the germline V gene, CDR1 is MDHEN and CDR2 is SYDVKM. CDR3 length equals 21 residues. Trimming took 1 base from V and 0 from J; bases not matched to a gene: 18.

The chain has TRBV7-4 and TRBJ2-7, with TRBD1 as a possible D gene (7 bases). The ends were cut back, 3 bases at V and 6 bases at J, with 21 bases in the middle. Germline V gene data show CDR1 as SGHVT and CDR2 as SQSDAQ. The CDR3 is 16 residues long. The DNA for the CDR3 is TGTGCCAGCAGCTTCTTTCGGAGCAGGGGGGATGTCGAGCAGTACTTC. Protein: CASSFFRSRGDVEQYF.

This clone was seen only a few times. This sequence joins TRBV19 and TRBJ1-4; D gene unclear. Germline values: CDR1 LNHDA, CDR2 SQIVND (reference sequence). The CDR3 is 11 amino acids. Trimming cost V 8 bases and J 10 bases, with 11 bases left between them. The CDR3 coding sequence is TGTGCCAGTGAGACTGGTAGAAAACTGTTTTTT. This translates into CASETGRKLFF.

The chain recombines TRBV4-2 with TRBJ1-4; D is uncertain. V was clipped by 3 bases and J by 2 bases, with 10 bases between them. The germline CDR1 and CDR2 sequences are LGHNA and YNFKEQ. The CDR3 contains 15 residues. DNA for the CDR3: TGTGCCAGCAGCCAGCCCACAGATACTAATGAAAAACTGTTTTTT. Protein sequence: CASSQPTDTNEKLFF.

The table lists this clone with a few counts. J is TRBJ2-7 and V is TRBV10-3, with 7 bases fitting TRBD2. The V gene end was trimmed by 11 bases and the J gene end by 5 bases; junction bases not matched to a gene: 12. This CDR3 region has 13 residues. From germline, CDR1 is ENHRY and CDR2 SYGVKD. The CDR3 bases are TGTGCCTCCAAAGGCGGGGGTCGGGACGAGCAGTACTTC. Protein product: CASKGGGRDEQYF.